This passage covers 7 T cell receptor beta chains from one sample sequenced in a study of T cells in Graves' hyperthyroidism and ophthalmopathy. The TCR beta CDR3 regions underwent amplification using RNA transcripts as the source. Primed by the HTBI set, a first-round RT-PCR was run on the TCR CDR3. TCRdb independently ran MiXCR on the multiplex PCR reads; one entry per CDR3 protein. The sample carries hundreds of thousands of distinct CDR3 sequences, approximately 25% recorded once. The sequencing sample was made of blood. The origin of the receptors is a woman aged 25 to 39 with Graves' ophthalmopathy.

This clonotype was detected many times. For the CDR3, the DNA is TGTGCCAGCAGCCTCCAGGGATTGGACTACGAGCAGTACTTC. Amino acids: CASSLQGLDYEQYF. The chain links TRBV7-2 to TRBJ2-7; the D gene is possibly TRBD1 (5 bases). Per the germline V gene, CDR1 is SGHTA and CDR2 is FQGNSA. This CDR3 region has 14 residues. Trimming left V 5 bases short and J 3 bases short, with 14 bases between. The complete variable domain, with remaining parts taken from reference TRBV7-2 and TRBJ2-7, reads GAGVSQSPSNKVTEKGKDVELRCDPISGHTALYWYRQSLGQGLEFLIYFQGNSAPDKSGLPSDRFSAERTGGSVSTLTIQRTQQEDSAVYLCASSLQGLDYEQYFGPGTRLTVT.

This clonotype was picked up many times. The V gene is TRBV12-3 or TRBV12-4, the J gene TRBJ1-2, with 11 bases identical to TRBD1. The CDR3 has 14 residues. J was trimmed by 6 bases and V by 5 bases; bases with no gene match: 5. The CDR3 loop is CASSRDRGEDGYTF. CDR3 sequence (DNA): TGTGCCAGCAGTCGGGACAGGGGGGAGGATGGCTACACCTTC.

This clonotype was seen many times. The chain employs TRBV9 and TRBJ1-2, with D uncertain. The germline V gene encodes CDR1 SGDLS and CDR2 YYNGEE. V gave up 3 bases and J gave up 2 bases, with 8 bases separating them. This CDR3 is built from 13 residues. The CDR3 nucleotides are TGTGCCAGCAGCGCGGGGATCAACTATGGCTACACCTTC. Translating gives CASSAGINYGYTF.

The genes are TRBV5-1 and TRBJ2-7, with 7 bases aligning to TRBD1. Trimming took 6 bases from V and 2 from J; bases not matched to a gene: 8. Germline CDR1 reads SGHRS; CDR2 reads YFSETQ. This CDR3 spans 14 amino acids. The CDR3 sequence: CASKVSDRAYEQYF. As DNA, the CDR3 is TGCGCCAGCAAAGTTTCCGACAGGGCCTACGAGCAGTACTTC.

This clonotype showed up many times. The chain's CDR3 is CASSYGTADSYEQYF. The CDR3 DNA is TGCGCCAGCAGCTACGGGACAGCGGACTCCTACGAGCAGTACTTC. The J gene is TRBJ2-7, the V gene TRBV5-1; the match to TRBD1 covers 7 bases. Germline V CDR1 and CDR2: SGHRS, YFSETQ. The CDR3 totals 15 residues. J lost 0 bases, V lost 3 bases, and 6 bases had no gene match.

The CDR3 nucleotides are TGTGCCAGCAGTTACTCGAGTGGCGGCAAAGAGACCCAGTACTTC. Translated, it gives CASSYSSGGKETQYF. The chain joins TRBV6-5 to TRBJ2-5, with D uncertain. Germline loops: CDR1 MNHEY, CDR2 SVGAGI. With 0 bases removed from V and 3 bases from J, the gap between germline ends came to 11 bases. This CDR3 region has 15 residues.

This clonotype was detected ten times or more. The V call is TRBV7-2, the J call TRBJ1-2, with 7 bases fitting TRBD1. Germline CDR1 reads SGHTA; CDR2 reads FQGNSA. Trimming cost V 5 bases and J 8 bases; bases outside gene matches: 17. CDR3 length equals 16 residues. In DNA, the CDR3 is TGTGCCAGCAGCCCGAGACCGGGACAGCGGTCGGGAGGCTACACCTTC. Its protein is CASSPRPGQRSGGYTF.